This T cell receptor beta chain was captured in a study of shared clonotypes between healthy human individuals. Overall study findings and caveats: Richness estimates generally favored naive over memory subsets. Four donors shared 4.5% to 6.5% of their naive CD4 clonotypes.

To note about this clone: Its antigen is not known.

The protocol was immunoSEQ multiplex PCR, while the TCRdb copy is restricted to in-frame clones and leaves out a portion. This sample carries roughly 2.2 million clones, under 95% of them seen once, and the ten largest clones take about 0.41%. This CDR3 contains 16 residues. Per germline, CDR1 MNHNS and CDR2 SASEGT. The V and J ends lost 4 bases and 5 bases, in that order; junction bases with no gene match: 9. The chain combines TRBV6-1 with TRBJ2-1; TRBD2 aligns across 9 bases. This TCR was recovered from a man in his late teens or twenties in good health. Some clones in this sample may be carry-over from other donors' samples. The sequencing input was naive CD4+ T cells from PBMCs. The subset here: CD45RA+ positively selected. The DNA for the CDR3 is TGTGCCAGCAGTGGCTCTTGGGCTAGCGGGAACAATGAGCAGTTCTTC. Amino acid sequence: CASSGSWASGNNEQFF.